These 27 T cell receptor beta chains originate from one sample sequenced in a study of response to subunit inactivated influenza vaccine listed by TCRdb under 2018. The library came from RT-PCR. The run used an Illumina HiSeq 2500. TCRdb reanalyzed the raw reads on its own, using fastp at Q25 for trimming and MiXCR for clone calling, and kept in-frame beta chains. Identical CDR3 proteins give one entry, which carries the most common genes and DNA. This sample is represented by around 750,000 distinct CDR3 sequences; approximately 21% of them were singletons. The ten largest clones add up to about 10% of the sample. Sequencing used PBMCs from blood, obtained 5 to 6 days after vaccination. Source of these receptors: a man between 50 and 59 years old who received an inactivated influenza vaccine. Donor details come from another sample of the same person, matched by shared clones.

The chain joins TRBV6-5 to TRBJ1-5; D uncertain. CDR1 is MNHEY, CDR2 SVGAGI, per germline. CDR3 length: 15 amino acids. V shed 0 bases and J shed 3 bases, with 9 bases lying between them. CDR3 in amino acids: CASSYSMGINQPQHF. The CDR3 coding sequence is TGTGCCAGCAGTTACTCAATGGGAATCAATCAGCCCCAGCATTTT.

This clonotype was found many times. This chain uses TRBV25-1 with TRBJ1-6; D is ambiguous. CDR1 is MGHDK, CDR2 SYGVNS, per germline. This CDR3 comprises 14 residues. Trimming stripped 3 bases from V and 7 bases from J, with 10 bases between. The CDR3: CASSDAGINSPLHF. CDR3 coding DNA: TGTGCCAGCAGTGACGCTGGGATCAATTCACCCCTCCACTTT.

This clonotype was picked up a small number of times. The chain employs TRBV10-3 and TRBJ2-6; the match to TRBD1 covers 8 bases. From germline, CDR1 is ENHRY and CDR2 SYGVKD. The trim removed 5 bases at V and 2 bases at J, leaving 8 bases unmatched. The CDR3 extends over 17 amino acids. Here the CDR3 reads CAISPGQVPPGANVLTF. Here the CDR3 DNA reads TGTGCCATCAGTCCGGGACAGGTTCCTCCTGGGGCCAACGTCCTGACTTTC.

The chain has TRBV29-1 and TRBJ2-2; D is possibly TRBD1 (6 bases). CDR1 SQVTM and CDR2 ANQGSEA come from the germline V gene. CDR3 size: 15 residues. V lost 3 bases to trimming and J lost 5 bases, with 16 bases between them. The CDR3 region is CSVELTGAGTGELFF. The CDR3 coding sequence is TGCAGCGTTGAGCTGACAGGCGCCGGGACCGGGGAGCTGTTTTTT.

The V gene is TRBV27, the J gene TRBJ2-1, with 8 bases aligning to TRBD2. In germline, CDR1 is MNHEY, CDR2 SMNVEV (reference sequence). After removal of 0 bases from V and 4 bases from J, the junction contained 5 bases not matched to a gene. This CDR3 has 16 residues. CDR3 loop: CASSLSRGRTYNEQFF. CDR3 in DNA: TGTGCCAGCAGTTTATCGCGCGGGAGGACTTACAATGAGCAGTTCTTC.

In this sample, this clonotype turned up a few times. The chain combines TRBV7-2 with TRBJ2-7; TRBD1 agrees at 8 bases. The CDR3 extends over 15 amino acids. With V trimmed by 5 bases and J by 2 bases, 8 bases remained unmatched. The germline V gene has CDR1 SGHTA and CDR2 FQGNSA. As DNA, the CDR3 is TGTGCCAGCAGCCTAGGGACAGGCAATGCCTACGAGCAGTACTTC. Its translation: CASSLGTGNAYEQYF.

V usage is TRBV12-3 or TRBV12-4 and J usage is TRBJ2-1, with TRBD2 matching over 13 bases. This CDR3 region has 15 residues. Trimming cost V 5 bases and J 7 bases; bases outside gene matches: 5. CDR3 nucleotide sequence: TGTGCCAGCAGTCGGACTAGCGGGAGTATGAATGAGCAGTTCTTC. It is translated as CASSRTSGSMNEQFF.

The sample holds a few counts of this clonotype. The gene calls are TRBV29-1 and TRBJ2-7; 13 positions agree with TRBD2. CDR3 length equals 16 residues. Germline V gene data show CDR1 as SQVTM and CDR2 as ANQGSEA. V lost 5 bases and J lost 3; bases outside the gene matches: 10. CDR3 sequence (DNA): TGCAGCGTTCTACTAGCGGGAGGGCAGGAGTTCTACGAGCAGTACTTC. This encodes CSVLLAGGQEFYEQYF.

This clonotype was seen a single time. V is TRBV10-3 and J is TRBJ2-2; possible D gene TRBD1, 5 bases. The V end was cut by 0 bases, the J end by 3 bases, with 11 bases between. Germline V CDR1 and CDR2: ENHRY, SYGVKD. This CDR3 has 16 amino acids. In DNA, the CDR3 is TGTGCCATCAGTGAGTCTGCCAGGGTTGACACCGGGGAGCTGTTTTTT. Its translation is CAISESARVDTGELFF.

The rearrangement links TRBV12-3 or TRBV12-4 to TRBJ2-6; TRBD2 is a possible D gene (6 bases). Trimming stripped 3 bases from V and 2 bases from J, with 11 bases between. The CDR3 has 16 amino acids. The CDR3: CASSFPGGAGANVLTF. CDR3 DNA: TGTGCCAGCAGTTTCCCAGGAGGGGCTGGGGCCAACGTCCTGACTTTC.

This chain uses TRBV12-3 or TRBV12-4 with TRBJ1-1, with 7 bases aligning to TRBD1. CDR3 length: 14 residues. With V trimmed by 6 bases and J by 5 bases, 9 bases remained unmatched. CDR3 sequence reads: CASSYRDSVTEAFF. CDR3 coding DNA: TGTGCCAGCAGCTACCGGGACAGTGTTACTGAAGCTTTCTTT.

The V call is TRBV20-1, the J call TRBJ2-3; TRBD2 might be the D (6 bases). V was pared by 5 bases and J by 5 bases, with 11 bases between. Germline values: CDR1 DFQATT, CDR2 SNEGSKA (reference sequence). The CDR3 totals 12 residues. CDR3: CSAPPGEDTQYF. Written as DNA, the CDR3 is TGCAGTGCTCCCCCGGGAGAAGATACGCAGTATTTT.

The CDR3 coding sequence is TGTGCCAGCAGCTTAACCCCTCCAGATACGCAGTATTTT. Its protein is CASSLTPPDTQYF. The chain employs TRBV7-3 and TRBJ2-3; the D is unclear. CDR3 length: 13 amino acids. V was clipped by 0 bases and J by 4 bases, with 5 bases between them. The germline gives CDR1 SGHTA, CDR2 FQGTGA.

This clonotype came up many times. J is TRBJ2-3 and V is TRBV4-3; D is ambiguous. Per germline, CDR1 LGHNA and CDR2 YSLEER. This CDR3 spans 13 amino acids. The V end was cut by 0 bases, the J end by 4 bases, with 5 bases between. The CDR3 spells CASSQERADTQYF. For the CDR3, the DNA is TGCGCCAGCAGCCAAGAGAGAGCAGATACGCAGTATTTT.

The rearrangement links TRBV7-2 to TRBJ2-2; maybe TRBD1 (5 bases). Trimming left V 5 bases short and J 1 base short, with 14 bases between. Germline lookup yields CDR1 SGHTA and CDR2 FQGNSA. The CDR3 consists of 16 residues. CDR3 coding DNA: TGTGCCAGCAGCCGTGCTACAGGCCGGAACACCGGGGAGCTGTTTTTT. It yields the protein CASSRATGRNTGELFF.

This clonotype was seen a few times. This chain uses TRBV5-1 with TRBJ2-3; D perhaps matches TRBD1 (5 bases). CDR1 is SGHRS, CDR2 YFSETQ, per germline. The germline V and J ends were trimmed by 3 bases and 4 bases, with 9 bases remaining between them. The CDR3 has 13 amino acids. This CDR3 reads CASSSDSPDTQYF. The CDR3 DNA reads as TGCGCCAGCAGCTCCGACAGCCCAGATACGCAGTATTTT.

The chain has TRBV15 and TRBJ1-2, with 12 bases that match TRBD1. V shed 4 bases, J shed 7 bases, and the junction held 13 bases outside the gene matches. Germline V lookup: CDR1 LNHNV, CDR2 YYDKDF (reference sequence). This CDR3 has 17 amino acids. As DNA, the CDR3 is TGTGCCACCAGCAAGCAGCCGGGACAGGGGGCTCTCGGTGGCTACACCTTC. This sequence encodes CATSKQPGQGALGGYTF.

V usage is TRBV7-2 and J usage is TRBJ1-6, with a possible D match to TRBD1 (5 bases). The CDR3 runs 15 residues. Trimming pared 0 bases from V and 4 bases from J, leaving 7 bases between. Looked up from germline, CDR1 is SGHTA and CDR2 is FQGNSA. Here the CDR3 DNA reads TGTGCCAGCAGCTTAGCCAGGGAGTATAATTCACCCCTCCACTTT. Its translation is CASSLAREYNSPLHF.

The rearrangement uses TRBV20-1 and TRBJ1-1; 7 nucleotides line up with TRBD1. Losses at the gene ends were 0 bases for V and 3 bases for J; bases not matched to a gene: 13. Germline CDR1 is DFQATT and CDR2 is SNEGSKA (reference sequence). The CDR3 has 17 residues. The CDR3 DNA follows: TGCAGTGCTAGAGATCAGGGCAGGGGGTATGGGTACACTGAAGCTTTCTTT. This gives the protein CSARDQGRGYGYTEAFF.

This clonotype was recorded a few times. The genes are TRBV15 and TRBJ2-4, with 7 positions matching TRBD2. Germline V gene lookup returns CDR1 LNHNV and CDR2 YYDKDF (reference sequence). The CDR3 contains 16 residues. V lost 3 bases, J lost 0 bases, and 5 bases stayed unmatched. Here the CDR3 DNA reads TGTGCCACCAGCAGGACGCCGGGGGGAGCCAAAAACATTCAGTACTTC. Its protein product is CATSRTPGGAKNIQYF.

This clonotype showed up many times. The chain combines TRBV20-1 with TRBJ2-1, with 7 bases matching TRBD1. The CDR3 contains 13 residues. Germline V CDR1 and CDR2: DFQATT, SNEGSKA (reference sequence). V lost 6 bases and J lost 4; bases outside the gene matches: 6. CDR3 loop: CSAKTGSYNEQFF. The CDR3 nucleotides read TGCAGTGCCAAGACAGGGAGTTACAATGAGCAGTTCTTC.

This clonotype was observed at least ten times. The chain has TRBV20-1 and TRBJ1-2; the D gene is possibly TRBD1 (5 bases). The V end lost 0 bases, the J end lost 7 bases, and 12 bases lay between the germline ends. The CDR3 has 13 amino acids. Germline V CDR1 and CDR2: DFQATT, SNEGSKA (reference sequence). This chain's CDR3 is CSARDSRDPGYTF. Here the CDR3 DNA reads TGCAGTGCTAGAGATTCCAGGGATCCTGGCTACACCTTC.

This clonotype was detected only a few times. The chain employs TRBV5-1 and TRBJ1-2; possible D gene TRBD1, 6 bases. The germline V gene encodes CDR1 SGHRS and CDR2 YFSETQ. Trimming pared 4 bases from V and 3 bases from J, leaving 13 bases between. CDR3 length: 14 amino acids. In DNA form, the CDR3 reads TGCGCCAGCAGCAGGGACACACGGGACTATGGCTACACCTTC. Its translation: CASSRDTRDYGYTF.

The J gene is TRBJ2-7, the V gene TRBV7-9, with TRBD2 matching 7 bases. Trimming removed 2 bases from V and 4 bases from J; junction bases left unmatched: 8. Germline V gene lookup returns CDR1 SEHNR and CDR2 FQNEAQ (reference sequence). The CDR3 has 15 residues. DNA of the CDR3: TGTGCCAGCAGCTTAACCGAGACTAGCCTATACGAGCAGTACTTC. It is translated as CASSLTETSLYEQYF.

This clonotype has just a few counts. The chain's CDR3 is CASSRRGQGQETQYF. The CDR3 coding sequence is TGTGCCAGCAGCCGACGGGGACAGGGGCAAGAGACCCAGTACTTC. The chain combines TRBV4-2 with TRBJ2-5, with 10 positions matching TRBD1. V shed 4 bases and J 2 bases; nucleotides not matched to a gene: 4. From germline, CDR1 is LGHNA and CDR2 YNFKEQ. This CDR3 has 15 amino acids.

This clonotype occurred a few times. J is TRBJ1-1 and V is TRBV18; D is perhaps TRBD1 (6 bases). CDR3 length: 14 residues. V lost 2 bases to trimming and J lost 6 bases, with 13 bases between them. Germline V gives CDR1 KGHSH, CDR2 LQKENI. CDR3 region: CASSPTQGSAEAFF. The CDR3 coding sequence is TGTGCCAGCTCACCAACGCAGGGGAGCGCTGAAGCTTTCTTT.

The chain couples TRBV6-2 or TRBV6-3 to TRBJ2-7, with a weak D call TRBD2 (5 bases). Looked up from germline, CDR1 is MNHEY and CDR2 is SVGEGT. The CDR3 consists of 18 residues. The V end lost 3 bases, the J end lost 0 bases, and 21 bases lay between the germline ends. CDR3 DNA: TGTGCCAGCAGTTATCGCCTCCTTCCTTCCGGGATCTCCTACGAGCAGTACTTC. This sequence encodes CASSYRLLPSGISYEQYF.